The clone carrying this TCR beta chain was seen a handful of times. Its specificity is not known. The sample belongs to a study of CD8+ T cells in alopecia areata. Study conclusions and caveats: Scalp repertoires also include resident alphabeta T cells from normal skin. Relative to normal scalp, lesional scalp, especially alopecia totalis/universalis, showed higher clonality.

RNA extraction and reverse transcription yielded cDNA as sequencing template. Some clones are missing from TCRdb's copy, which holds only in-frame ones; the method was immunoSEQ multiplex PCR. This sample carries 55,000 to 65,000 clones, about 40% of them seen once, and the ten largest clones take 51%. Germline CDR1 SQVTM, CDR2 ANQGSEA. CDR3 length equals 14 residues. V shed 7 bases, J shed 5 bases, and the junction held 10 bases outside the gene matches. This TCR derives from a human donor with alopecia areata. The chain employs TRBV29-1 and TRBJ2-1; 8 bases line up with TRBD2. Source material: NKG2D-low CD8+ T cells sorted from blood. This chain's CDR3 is CSAAPGTRDNEQFF. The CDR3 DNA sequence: TGCAGCGCCGCACCCGGGACTAGGGACAATGAGCAGTTCTTC.